Each of the 12 T cell receptor beta chains below was sequenced from the same sample in a study of identical twins. TCRdb reprocessed the 5' RACE reads via MiXCR and lists one record per CDR3 protein. Here the sample spans about 920,000 distinct CDR3 sequences, about 12% being singletons. Another study also made use of these data, one on yellow fever vaccine responses in identical twins.

Input material: PBMCs. These receptors originate from a woman aged 18-29 years in good health.

This chain joins TRBV5-8 and TRBJ2-7; no firm D call. This CDR3 contains 13 residues. CDR1 and CDR2 (germline): SGHTS, YDEGEE. Between the trimmed V and J ends, which lost 9 bases and 2 bases, there was a span of 15 bases. The CDR3 coding sequence is TGTGCCATGGCGTCACCTGCGGCCTACGAGCAGTACGTC. Translating gives CAMASPAAYEQYV.

In its sample, this clonotype was seen a few times. This sequence joins TRBV20-1 and TRBJ2-7; D uncertain. Trimming cost V 3 bases and J 2 bases, with 11 bases left between them. Germline CDR1 is DFQATT and CDR2 is SNEGSKA (reference sequence). CDR3 length: 13 amino acids. In DNA, the CDR3 is TGCAGTGCTAGGGTCGTGGGGACCTACGAGCAGTACGTC. Translated: CSARVVGTYEQYV.

This sequence joins TRBV3-1 and TRBJ2-1; D is uncertain. The CDR3 has 14 amino acids. From germline, CDR1 is LGHDT and CDR2 YNNKEL (reference sequence). V gave up 5 bases and J gave up 9 bases, with 17 bases separating them. The CDR3 is CASSDLMTSGEQFF. CDR3 DNA: TGTGCCAGCAGCGATTTAATGACCTCGGGTGAGCAGTTCTTC.

This clonotype was detected a few times. The chain employs TRBV20-1 and TRBJ2-1; unclear D gene. CDR1 is DFQATT and CDR2 is SNEGSKA in the germline V gene (reference sequence). The ends were cut back, 1 base at V and 9 bases at J, with 13 bases in the middle. The CDR3 covers 13 residues. This CDR3 reads CSARVFSFGEQFF. The CDR3 DNA reads as TGCAGTGCTAGAGTCTTCTCTTTCGGTGAGCAGTTCTTC.

The chain employs TRBV6-5 and TRBJ1-1, with TRBD1 matching 9 bases. The CDR3 totals 15 residues. Germline assignment: CDR1 MNHEY and CDR2 SVGAGI. The V segment lost 5 bases and the J segment 7 bases; nucleotides outside the gene matches: 11. The CDR3 loop reads CASSVSNTGQGEAFF. CDR3 coding DNA: TGTGCCAGCAGTGTCTCGAACACGGGACAGGGTGAAGCTTTCTTT.

The sample holds a few counts of this clonotype. The chain employs TRBV20-1 and TRBJ1-1; D call uncertain. Looked up from germline, CDR1 is DFQATT and CDR2 is SNEGSKA (reference sequence). The CDR3 extends over 12 amino acids. CDR3: CSSKRVNTEAFF. CDR3 nucleotide sequence: TGCAGCTCAAAACGGGTGAACACTGAAGCTTTCTTT.

This sequence joins TRBV14 and TRBJ2-7; perhaps TRBD1 as D (6 bases). This CDR3 comprises 13 residues. Germline V gene data show CDR1 as SGHDN and CDR2 as FVKESK. Trimming took off 3 bases at V and 7 bases at J, with 13 bases between the two ends. The CDR3 bases are TGTGCCAGCAGCCAGGACAGCCCCGGTGAGCAGTACTTC. This codes for CASSQDSPGEQYF.

This clonotype was observed a handful of times. The V gene is TRBV28, the J gene TRBJ2-3; TRBD1 or TRBD2 may be the D gene (5 bases each). V was trimmed by 4 bases and J by 1 base, leaving 15 bases between them. The germline V gene encodes CDR1 MDHEN and CDR2 SYDVKM. This CDR3 comprises 16 residues. As DNA, the CDR3 is TGTGCCAGCAGTTCCGGGGCTCAACCCGGCACAGATACGCAGTATTTT. Protein: CASSSGAQPGTDTQYF.

The chain carries TRBV5-1 and TRBJ1-1; D remains unclear. The CDR3 totals 14 residues. The ends were cut back, 0 bases at V and 3 bases at J, with 9 bases in the middle. Germline V gives CDR1 SGHRS, CDR2 YFSETQ. Here the CDR3 DNA reads TGCGCCAGCAGCTTGGCCCCTGAGCACACTGAAGCTTTCTTT. Protein: CASSLAPEHTEAFF.

This chain uses TRBV2 with TRBJ2-7; D uncertain. V dropped 0 bases and J dropped 1 base, with 10 bases sitting between them. The CDR3 sequence is 15 residues long. CDR1 SNHLY and CDR2 FYNNEI come from the germline V gene. The CDR3, as DNA: TGTGCCAGCAGTGAAGCTTTAGGAATTTCCTACGAGCAGTACTTC. Its protein is CASSEALGISYEQYF. The complete variable domain, with remaining parts taken from reference TRBV2 and TRBJ2-7, reads EPEVTQTPSHQVTQMGQEVILRCVPISNHLYFYWYRQILGQKVEFLVSFYNNEISEKSEIFDDQFSVERPDGSNFTLKIRSTKLEDSAMYFCASSEALGISYEQYFGPGTRLTVT.

In its sample, this clonotype was seen a few times. The genes are TRBV28 and TRBJ2-7; D is perhaps TRBD2 (6 bases). V was trimmed by 5 bases and J by 3 bases, leaving 17 bases between them. CDR1 and CDR2 from the germline V gene are MDHEN and SYDVKM. CDR3 length equals 15 residues. The DNA of the CDR3 is TGTGCCAGCAGTGGGTGGGGAGGAAGGAGCTACGAGCAGTACTTC. This sequence encodes CASSGWGGRSYEQYF.

This clonotype was counted only a few times. The chain couples TRBV7-8 to TRBJ2-7; D might be TRBD2 (6 bases). The CDR3 spans 12 residues. The ends were cut back, 5 bases at V and 5 bases at J, with 10 bases in the middle. From germline, CDR1 is SGHVS and CDR2 FQNEAQ. DNA for the CDR3: TGTGCCAGCAGCCGCCCGGGGGACGAGCAGTACGTC. Protein: CASSRPGDEQYV.